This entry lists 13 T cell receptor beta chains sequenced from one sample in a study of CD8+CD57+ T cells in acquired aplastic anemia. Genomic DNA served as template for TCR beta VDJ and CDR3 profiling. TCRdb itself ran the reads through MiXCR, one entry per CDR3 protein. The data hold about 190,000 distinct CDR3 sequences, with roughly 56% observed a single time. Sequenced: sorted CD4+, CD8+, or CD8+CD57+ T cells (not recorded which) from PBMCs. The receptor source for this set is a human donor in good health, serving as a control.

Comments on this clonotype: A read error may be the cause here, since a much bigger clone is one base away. CDR3: CASSHRFTPGQGDGYTF. In DNA, the CDR3 is TGTGCCAGCAGTCACCGGTTCACCCCGGGACAGGGAGATGGCTACACCTTC. This chain links TRBV6-6 with TRBJ1-2, with 9 bases that match TRBD1. CDR1 is MNHNY and CDR2 is SVGAGI in the germline V gene (reference sequence). CDR3 length: 17 residues. V lost 5 bases to trimming and J lost 6 bases; unmatched junction nucleotides: 16.

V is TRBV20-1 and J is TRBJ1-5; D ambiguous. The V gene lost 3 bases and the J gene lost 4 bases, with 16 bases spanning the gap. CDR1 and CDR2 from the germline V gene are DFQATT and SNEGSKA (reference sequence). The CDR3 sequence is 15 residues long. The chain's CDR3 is CSARAPGVRNQPQHF. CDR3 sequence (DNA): TGCAGTGCTAGGGCACCCGGGGTTAGGAATCAGCCCCAGCATTTT.

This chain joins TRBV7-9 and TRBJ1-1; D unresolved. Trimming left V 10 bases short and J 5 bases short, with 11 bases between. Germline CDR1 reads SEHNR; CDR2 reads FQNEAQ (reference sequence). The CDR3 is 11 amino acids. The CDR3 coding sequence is TGTGCCATCCCGGACGGGACTGAAGCTTTCTTT. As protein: CAIPDGTEAFF.

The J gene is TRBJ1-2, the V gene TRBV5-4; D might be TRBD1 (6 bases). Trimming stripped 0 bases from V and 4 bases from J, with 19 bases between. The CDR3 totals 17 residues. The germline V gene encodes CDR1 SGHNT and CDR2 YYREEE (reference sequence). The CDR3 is CASSLAPGGGGAYGYTF. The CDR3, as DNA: TGTGCCAGCAGCTTGGCCCCAGGCGGGGGGGGGGCCTATGGCTACACCTTC.

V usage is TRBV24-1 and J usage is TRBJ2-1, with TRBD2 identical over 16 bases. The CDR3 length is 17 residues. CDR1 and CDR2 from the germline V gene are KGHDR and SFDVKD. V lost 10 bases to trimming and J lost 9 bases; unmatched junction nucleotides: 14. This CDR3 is CATDTGTSGGALGEQFF. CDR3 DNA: TGTGCCACTGATACGGGGACTAGCGGGGGGGCGTTGGGTGAGCAGTTCTTC.

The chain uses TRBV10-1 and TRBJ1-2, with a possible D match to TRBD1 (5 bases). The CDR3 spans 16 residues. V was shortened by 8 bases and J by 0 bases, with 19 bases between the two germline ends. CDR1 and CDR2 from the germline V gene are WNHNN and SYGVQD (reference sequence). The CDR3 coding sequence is TGCGCCAGCTATCCAGGGATCGGCAGACCTAACTATGGCTACACCTTC. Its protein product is CASYPGIGRPNYGYTF.

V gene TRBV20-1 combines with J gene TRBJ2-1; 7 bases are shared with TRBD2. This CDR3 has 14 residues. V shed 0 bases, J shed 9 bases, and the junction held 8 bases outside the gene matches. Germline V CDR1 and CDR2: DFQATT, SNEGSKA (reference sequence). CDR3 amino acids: CSARDQRDGSEQFF. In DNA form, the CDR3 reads TGCAGTGCTAGAGATCAGCGGGACGGGTCTGAGCAGTTCTTC.

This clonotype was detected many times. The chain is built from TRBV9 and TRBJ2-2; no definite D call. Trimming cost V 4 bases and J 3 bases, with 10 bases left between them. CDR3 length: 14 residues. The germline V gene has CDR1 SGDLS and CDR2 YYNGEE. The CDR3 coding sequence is TGTGCCAGCAGCCCCGTGATATACACCGGGGAGCTGTTTTTT. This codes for CASSPVIYTGELFF.

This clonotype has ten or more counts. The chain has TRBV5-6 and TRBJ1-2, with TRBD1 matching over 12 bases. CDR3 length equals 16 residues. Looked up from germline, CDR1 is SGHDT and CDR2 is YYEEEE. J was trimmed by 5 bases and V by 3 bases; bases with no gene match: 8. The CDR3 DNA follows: TGTGCCAGCAGCTACACCGGGACAGGGGGCAAGTATGGCTACACCTTC. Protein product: CASSYTGTGGKYGYTF.

CDR3: CASVDSTGGNQPQHF. As DNA, the CDR3 is TGTGCCAGTGTCGATTCGACAGGGGGAAATCAGCCCCAGCATTTT. The V gene is TRBV19, the J gene TRBJ1-5, with 9 bases fitting TRBD1. Germline CDR1 and CDR2: LNHDA and SQIVND (reference sequence). Unmatched junction bases numbered 9, after V lost 8 bases and J lost 4 bases. CDR3 size: 15 residues.

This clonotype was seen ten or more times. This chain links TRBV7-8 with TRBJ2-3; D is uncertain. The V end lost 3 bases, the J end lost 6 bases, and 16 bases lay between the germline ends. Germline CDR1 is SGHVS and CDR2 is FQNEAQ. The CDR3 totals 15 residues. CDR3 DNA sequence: TGTGCCAGCAGCTTGCCGGGTCCACAAGAGGATACGCAGTATTTT. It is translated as CASSLPGPQEDTQYF. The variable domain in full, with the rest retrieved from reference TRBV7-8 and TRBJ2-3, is GAGVSQSPRYKVAKRGQDVALRCDPISGHVSLFWYQQALGQGPEFLTYFQNEAQLDKSGLPSDRFFAERPEGSVSTLKIQRTQQEDSAVYLCASSLPGPQEDTQYFGPGTRLTVL.

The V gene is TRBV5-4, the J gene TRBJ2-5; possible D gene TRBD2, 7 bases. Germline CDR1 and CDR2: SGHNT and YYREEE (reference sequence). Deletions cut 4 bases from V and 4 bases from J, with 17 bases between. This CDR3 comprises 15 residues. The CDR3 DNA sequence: TGTGCCAGCAGCGCTGGACTAGGGGGAGGAGAGACCCAGTACTTC. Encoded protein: CASSAGLGGGETQYF.

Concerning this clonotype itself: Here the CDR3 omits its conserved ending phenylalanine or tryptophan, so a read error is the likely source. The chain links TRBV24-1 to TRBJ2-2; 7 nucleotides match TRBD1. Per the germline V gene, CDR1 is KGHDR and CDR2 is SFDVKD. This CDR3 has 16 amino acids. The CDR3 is CTTSEHDRENTGELFS. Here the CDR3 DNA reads TGTACCACCAGTGAACATGACAGGGAAAACACCGGGGAGCTGTTTTCT.